Below are 24 T cell receptor beta chains sequenced from a single sample in a study of blood T cell repertoires in COVID-19. The protocol was immunoSEQ multiplex PCR, while the TCRdb copy is restricted to in-frame clones and leaves out a portion. The table records about 440,000 clones, around nine tenths of them present only once. The specimen sequenced was PBMCs or T cells enriched from blood (not recorded which). All receptors derive from a woman younger than 35 with acute COVID-19.

The chain uses TRBV11-1 and TRBJ2-5, with a possible D match to TRBD1 (6 bases). Germline V gene lookup returns CDR1 SGHAT and CDR2 FQDESV (reference sequence). CDR3 length: 15 residues. Trimming stripped 4 bases from V and 3 bases from J, with 15 bases between. The CDR3 DNA reads TGTGCCAGCAGCTCCCGCTCGCCAGGGGAAGAGACCCAGTACTTC. This codes for CASSSRSPGEETQYF.

This chain connects TRBV6-5 to TRBJ2-7, with 9 bases that match TRBD2. The germline V gene encodes CDR1 MNHEY and CDR2 SVGAGI. V was clipped by 2 bases and J by 6 bases; unmatched bases: 8. This CDR3 region has 15 residues. The CDR3 DNA is TGTGCCAGCAGTTACCCGACTAGCGGTACGGGCGAGCAGTACTTC. Its protein product is CASSYPTSGTGEQYF.

This chain uses TRBV19 with TRBJ2-3; the match to TRBD2 covers 9 bases. Germline CDR1 reads LNHDA; CDR2 reads SQIVND (reference sequence). Trimming at V came to 10 bases and at J to 2 bases, leaving 7 bases not matched to a gene. This CDR3 contains 14 residues. The CDR3 loop is CATYSGRVTDTQYF. In nucleotides, the CDR3 is TGTGCCACTTATAGCGGGAGAGTCACAGATACGCAGTATTTT.

This chain connects TRBV7-2 to TRBJ2-1; D is unresolved. The CDR3 runs to 14 residues. The germline CDR1 and CDR2 sequences are SGHTA and FQGNSA. V was clipped by 0 bases and J by 8 bases, with 11 bases between them. The CDR3, as DNA: TGTGCCAGCAGCTTAGCGTTTCTAGGATATGAGCAGTTCTTC. Residues: CASSLAFLGYEQFF.

The chain employs TRBV12-5 and TRBJ1-4, with 9 nucleotides matching TRBD1. This CDR3 spans 12 amino acids. The V and J ends lost 6 bases and 11 bases, in that order; junction bases with no gene match: 4. Germline CDR1 LGHNT, CDR2 FRNRAP. The CDR3 spells CASGVGQGKLFF. The CDR3 nucleotides read TGTGCTAGTGGCGTGGGACAGGGTAAACTGTTTTTT.

This chain connects TRBV28 to TRBJ2-5; unclear D gene. Trimming cost V 2 bases and J 3 bases, with 10 bases left between them. The CDR3 consists of 14 residues. Germline lookup yields CDR1 MDHEN and CDR2 SYDVKM. In DNA form, the CDR3 reads TGTGCCAGCAGTTTAGTACAGAGCAAAGAGACCCAGTACTTC. Translation: CASSLVQSKETQYF. The whole variable domain, filled in from reference TRBV28 and TRBJ2-5, reads DVKVTQSSRYLVKRTGEKVFLECVQDMDHENMFWYRQDPGLGLRLIYFSYDVKMKEKGDIPEGYSVSREKKERFSLILESASTNQTSMYLCASSLVQSKETQYFGPGTRLLVL.

V usage is TRBV10-2 and J usage is TRBJ2-1, with 7 bases fitting TRBD2. The germline V gene has CDR1 WSHSY and CDR2 SAAADI. This CDR3 is 15 amino acids long. After removal of 4 bases from V and 0 bases from J, the junction contained 3 bases not matched to a gene. The CDR3 sequence is CASSVASGSYNEQFF. The CDR3 bases are TGCGCCAGCAGTGTTGCTAGCGGCTCCTACAATGAGCAGTTCTTC.

The chain has TRBV28 and TRBJ1-4; a weak D match, TRBD1 (5 bases). Looked up from germline, CDR1 is MDHEN and CDR2 is SYDVKM. The CDR3 is 13 residues long. Trimming removed 7 bases from V and 10 bases from J, with 16 bases in between. CDR3 residues: CASNSGGLGKLFF. In DNA form, the CDR3 reads TGTGCCAGCAACTCGGGGGGTTTGGGAAAACTGTTTTTT.

The chain joins TRBV6-5 to TRBJ2-7, with a tentative D call TRBD1 (6 bases). This CDR3 spans 13 amino acids. CDR1 MNHEY and CDR2 SVGAGI come from the germline V gene. The germline V and J ends were trimmed by 6 bases and 2 bases, with 11 bases remaining between them. The CDR3 reads CASSRDITYEQYF. In DNA form, the CDR3 reads TGTGCCAGCAGCCGGGACATCACCTACGAGCAGTACTTC.

Worth noting for this clone: Other nucleotide sequences in the sample specify the same CDR3. The V gene is TRBV7-2, the J gene TRBJ2-7, with 8 positions matching TRBD2. In germline, CDR1 is SGHTA, CDR2 FQGNSA. The CDR3 spans 14 residues. J was trimmed by 4 bases and V by 1 base; bases with no gene match: 3. CDR3 coding DNA: TGTGCCAGCAGCTTAGACGGGAGGGAATACGAGCAGTACTTC. This codes for CASSLDGREYEQYF.

The genes are TRBV15 and TRBJ2-3, with TRBD2 matching over 8 bases. Trimming took 4 bases from V and 5 from J; bases not matched to a gene: 11. The CDR3 covers 16 residues. The germline gives CDR1 LNHNV, CDR2 YYDKDF (reference sequence). CDR3 DNA sequence: TGTGCCACCAGCATGAGGGCGGGGGGTTTTTTAGATACGCAGTATTTT. Translation: CATSMRAGGFLDTQYF. The full variable domain, its missing parts supplied by reference TRBV15 and TRBJ2-3, is DAMVIQNPRYQVTQFGKPVTLSCSQTLNHNVMYWYQQKSSQAPKLLFHYYDKDFNNEADTPDNFQSRRPNTSFCFLDIRSPGLGDTAMYLCATSMRAGGFLDTQYFGPGTRLTVL.

This clone was detected only once. This rearrangement joins TRBV7-2 to TRBJ1-3; TRBD1 matches at 9 bases. The CDR3 covers 17 residues. CDR1 is SGHTA and CDR2 is FQGNSA in the germline V gene. With V trimmed by 1 base and J by 3 bases, 7 bases remained unmatched. The CDR3 bases are TGTGCCAGCAGCTTAGTCTCCGGGACAGGGTTTGGAAACACCATATATTTT. Its translation is CASSLVSGTGFGNTIYF.

The chain couples TRBV18 to TRBJ2-7; perhaps TRBD2 as D (7 bases). This CDR3 has 15 residues. Per the germline V gene, CDR1 is KGHSH and CDR2 is LQKENI. V was cut by 5 bases and J by 5 bases, with 19 bases left in between. CDR3 loop: CASSAGAISRDEQYF. The CDR3 bases are TGTGCCAGCTCAGCGGGGGCAATAAGCAGAGACGAGCAGTACTTC.

Only a few counts were recorded for this clone. The chain has TRBV9 and TRBJ1-5; possible D gene TRBD1, 6 bases. Per the germline V gene, CDR1 is SGDLS and CDR2 is YYNGEE. Trimming took 4 bases from V and 0 from J, leaving 20 bases between them. CDR3 length: 18 residues. DNA for the CDR3: TGTGCCAGCAGCCCTTCCACCAGGGGACACCTTAGCAATCAGCCCCAGCATTTT. This gives the protein CASSPSTRGHLSNQPQHF.

This sequence joins TRBV4-1 and TRBJ2-7; unclear D gene. Trimming removed 4 bases from V and 0 bases from J, with 22 bases in between. The CDR3 is 18 residues long. From germline, CDR1 is MGHRA and CDR2 YSYEKL. The CDR3 nucleotides are TGCGCCAGCAGCCTTTACCGGGTCAATATAGACCTCTCCTACGAGCAGTACTTC. It yields the protein CASSLYRVNIDLSYEQYF.

This clone was seen a single time. J is TRBJ2-2 and V is TRBV5-1; 7 nucleotides agree with TRBD2. The CDR3 length is 15 residues. The germline V gene has CDR1 SGHRS and CDR2 YFSETQ. Trimming cost V 4 bases and J 6 bases; bases outside gene matches: 9. The CDR3 DNA reads TGCGCCAGCAGCCGTACTAGCGAAAGGCCCGGGGAGCTGTTTTTT. It specifies CASSRTSERPGELFF.

The chain couples TRBV11-2 to TRBJ2-3; 11 nucleotides align to TRBD2. The germline V gene has CDR1 SGHAT and CDR2 FQNNGV. J gave up 4 bases and V 7 bases, and 7 bases lay outside the gene matches. The CDR3 loop spans 15 amino acids. For the CDR3, the DNA is TGTGCCAGCACCAAGACTAGCGGGACCTCAGATACGCAGTATTTT. It is translated as CASTKTSGTSDTQYF.

This clone was seen only once. The gene calls are TRBV7-9 and TRBJ1-2; no firm D call. Trimming left V 3 bases short and J 7 bases short, with 12 bases between. Germline CDR1 SEHNR, CDR2 FQNEAQ (reference sequence). The CDR3 covers 13 residues. Here the CDR3 reads CASSFETTSGYTF. CDR3 coding DNA: TGTGCCAGCAGCTTTGAGACCACTAGTGGCTACACCTTC.

This chain joins TRBV7-2 and TRBJ2-7; 10 bases line up with TRBD2. With 3 bases clipped from V and 0 bases from J, the junction kept 2 bases outside the gene matches. CDR3 length equals 15 residues. Germline V CDR1 and CDR2: SGHTA, FQGNSA. The CDR3 bases are TGTGCCAGCAGCTTGGGACTAGCGTTCTCCTACGAGCAGTACTTC. Its protein product is CASSLGLAFSYEQYF.

V and J are TRBV7-2 and TRBJ2-5; TRBD1 is a possible D gene (6 bases). Germline V gene data show CDR1 as SGHTA and CDR2 as FQGNSA. This CDR3 contains 14 residues. The V end lost 4 bases, the J end lost 3 bases, and 12 bases lay between the germline ends. CDR3 protein: CASSSTDRKETQYF. The DNA of the CDR3 is TGTGCCAGCAGCTCAACCGACAGGAAAGAGACCCAGTACTTC.

This clone occurred a few times. Other DNA variants within this sample encode the same CDR3. The chain couples TRBV30 to TRBJ1-5; a possible D gene is TRBD1 (6 bases). The CDR3 sequence is 13 residues long. CDR1 is GTSNPN and CDR2 is SVGIG in the germline V gene (reference sequence). V was shortened by 1 base and J by 3 bases, with 7 bases between the two germline ends. The CDR3 spells CAWSGQVNQPQHF. For the CDR3, the DNA is TGTGCCTGGAGTGGACAGGTCAATCAGCCCCAGCATTTT. The full variable domain, its missing parts supplied by reference TRBV30 and TRBJ1-5, is SQTIHQWPATLVQPVGSPLSLECTVEGTSNPNLYWYRQAAGRGLQLLFYSVGIGQISSEVPQNLSASRPQDRQFILSSKKLLLSDSGFYLCAWSGQVNQPQHFGDGTRLSIL.

This clone occurred once. The chain couples TRBV7-8 to TRBJ1-4; a weak D match, TRBD1 (6 bases). The CDR3 runs 15 residues. The germline gives CDR1 SGHVS, CDR2 FQNEAQ. V was shortened by 5 bases and J by 3 bases, with 13 bases between the two germline ends. CDR3 amino acids: CASSPWTDPNEKLFF. Written as DNA, the CDR3 is TGTGCCAGCAGCCCTTGGACAGACCCTAATGAAAAACTGTTTTTT.

The chain recombines TRBV28 with TRBJ2-1; 10 nucleotides match TRBD2. The CDR3 extends over 15 amino acids. Trimming at V came to 6 bases and at J to 2 bases, leaving 4 bases not matched to a gene. CDR1 is MDHEN and CDR2 is SYDVKM in the germline V gene. CDR3 nucleotide sequence: TGTGCCAGCAGCCCCACTAGCGGGGCCTACAATGAGCAGTTCTTC. This sequence encodes CASSPTSGAYNEQFF. The whole variable domain, filled in from reference TRBV28 and TRBJ2-1, reads DVKVTQSSRYLVKRTGEKVFLECVQDMDHENMFWYRQDPGLGLRLIYFSYDVKMKEKGDIPEGYSVSREKKERFSLILESASTNQTSMYLCASSPTSGAYNEQFFGPGTRLTVL.

The chain recombines TRBV27 with TRBJ2-5, with D possibly matching TRBD1 (6 bases). V shed 2 bases and J shed 1 base, with 11 bases lying between them. The CDR3 extends over 15 amino acids. Germline V lookup: CDR1 MNHEY, CDR2 SMNVEV (reference sequence). The CDR3 nucleotides read TGTGCCAGCAGTTTAGGGGGCAGAGTCCAAGAGACCCAGTACTTC. Translated, it gives CASSLGGRVQETQYF.